A selection of T cell receptor beta chains follows, all from one sample in a study of blood T cell repertoires in COVID-19. Sequencing used immunoSEQ multiplex PCR; TCRdb keeps in-frame clones, though not all of them. The repertoire holds 200,000 to 250,000 clones, with roughly 85% as singletons. The sequencing sample was made of PBMCs or T cells enriched from blood (not recorded which). These receptors were taken from a middle-aged woman with acute COVID-19. Each CDR3 is given with its conserved first and last residue. The D gene is left open where the match is weak. Clone size is not always given. Where it is, it says once, few, many or a class for expanded clones.

cdr3_aa: CASSQEEGAGELFF
cdr3_nt: TGCGCCAGCAGCCAAGAAGAAGGGGCCGGGGAGCTGTTTTTT
j_call: TRBJ2-2
d_call: -
cdr3_length: 14
clone_size: -
v_call: TRBV4-3

cdr3_aa: CASSVGGLGSNEQFF
cdr3_nt: TGTGCCAGCAGCGTAGGGGGACTAGGAAGTAATGAGCAGTTCTTC
j_call: TRBJ2-1
d_call: TRBD2
cdr3_length: 15
clone_size: -
v_call: TRBV9

cdr3_aa: CAIHAGTEAFF
cdr3_nt: TGTGCCATCCATGCCGGTACTGAAGCTTTCTTT
j_call: TRBJ1-1
d_call: -
cdr3_length: 11
clone_size: -
v_call: TRBV12-3/TRBV12-4

cdr3_aa: CASSPKQGVVNTEAFF
cdr3_nt: TGCGCCAGCAGCCCGAAACAGGGGGTAGTGAACACTGAAGCTTTCTTT
j_call: TRBJ1-1
d_call: TRBD1
cdr3_length: 16
clone_size: -
v_call: TRBV5-1

cdr3_aa: CASRRDMNTEAFF
cdr3_nt: TGCGCCAGCAGACGGGACATGAACACTGAAGCTTTCTTT
j_call: TRBJ1-1
d_call: -
cdr3_length: 13
clone_size: -
v_call: TRBV5-1

cdr3_aa: CASSDRAYNSPLHF
cdr3_nt: TGTGCCAGCTCCGACAGGGCCTATAATTCACCCCTCCACTTT
j_call: TRBJ1-6
d_call: TRBD1
cdr3_length: 14
clone_size: -
v_call: TRBV18

cdr3_aa: CASSLRQARTF
cdr3_nt: TGTGCCAGCAGTCTCCGACAGGCGCGGACCTTC
j_call: TRBJ1-2
d_call: -
cdr3_length: 11
clone_size: -
v_call: TRBV12-3/TRBV12-4

cdr3_aa: CAISDRDRGQGQPQHF
cdr3_nt: TGTGCCATCAGTGACCGGGACAGGGGGCAAGGTCAGCCCCAGCATTTT
j_call: TRBJ1-5
d_call: TRBD1
cdr3_length: 16
clone_size: -
v_call: TRBV10-3

cdr3_aa: CASSPRDRFSEAFF
cdr3_nt: TGTGCCAGCAGCCCCCGGGACAGATTTTCTGAAGCTTTCTTT
j_call: TRBJ1-1
d_call: TRBD1
cdr3_length: 14
clone_size: -
v_call: TRBV25-1

cdr3_aa: CASSPGTGFSNQPQHF
cdr3_nt: TGTGCCAGTAGTCCTGGGACAGGTTTTAGCAATCAGCCCCAGCATTTT
j_call: TRBJ1-5
d_call: TRBD1
cdr3_length: 16
clone_size: -
v_call: TRBV19

cdr3_aa: CSVEGLAGGPYNEQFF
cdr3_nt: TGCAGCGTTGAGGGACTAGCGGGGGGGCCGTACAATGAGCAGTTCTTC
j_call: TRBJ2-1
d_call: TRBD2
cdr3_length: 16
clone_size: once
v_call: TRBV29-1

cdr3_aa: CASSDRAPEAFF
cdr3_nt: TGTGCCAGCAGTGATAGAGCCCCTGAAGCTTTCTTT
j_call: TRBJ1-1
d_call: -
cdr3_length: 12
clone_size: -
v_call: TRBV6-1

cdr3_aa: CASSSAGGPQPQYF
cdr3_nt: TGTGCCAGCAGCTCGGCGGGGGGGCCACAACCCCAGTACTTC
j_call: TRBJ2-5
d_call: TRBD2
cdr3_length: 14
clone_size: few
v_call: TRBV3-1/TRBV3-2

cdr3_aa: CASSKRGGSPPLSPLHF
cdr3_nt: TGTGCCAGCAGCAAGCGGGGGGGTTCCCCTCCCCTTTCACCCCTCCACTTT
j_call: TRBJ1-6
d_call: -
cdr3_length: 17
clone_size: once
v_call: TRBV21-1

cdr3_aa: CASRGGWDREYGYTF
cdr3_nt: TGTGCCAGCAGGGGCGGCTGGGACAGGGAATATGGCTACACCTTC
j_call: TRBJ1-2
d_call: TRBD1
cdr3_length: 15
clone_size: -
v_call: TRBV2

cdr3_aa: CASSLVQGKTQYF
cdr3_nt: TGTGCCAGCAGTTTAGTCCAGGGGAAGACCCAGTACTTC
j_call: TRBJ2-5
d_call: -
cdr3_length: 13
clone_size: -
v_call: TRBV27

cdr3_aa: CASSPNTNIQYF
cdr3_nt: TGCGCCAGCAGCCCAAACACAAACATTCAGTACTTC
j_call: TRBJ2-4
d_call: -
cdr3_length: 12
clone_size: once
v_call: TRBV4-1

cdr3_aa: CASSFGSGNTIYF
cdr3_nt: TGTGCCAGCAGCTTCGGCTCTGGAAACACCATATATTTT
j_call: TRBJ1-3
d_call: -
cdr3_length: 13
clone_size: -
v_call: TRBV13

cdr3_aa: CASSPGGGAGDGYTF
cdr3_nt: TGCGCCAGCAGCCCCGGAGGGGGCGCGGGTGACGGCTACACCTTC
j_call: TRBJ1-2
d_call: TRBD1
cdr3_length: 15
clone_size: -
v_call: TRBV5-1

cdr3_aa: CASSRVKGLRTEAFF
cdr3_nt: TGCGCCAGCAGCCGTGTAAAGGGGTTACGCACTGAAGCTTTCTTT
j_call: TRBJ1-1
d_call: -
cdr3_length: 15
clone_size: -
v_call: TRBV5-1

cdr3_aa: CASSQVGQGGGYTF
cdr3_nt: TGCGCCAGCAGCCAAGTAGGACAGGGAGGCGGCTACACCTTC
j_call: TRBJ1-2
d_call: TRBD1
cdr3_length: 14
clone_size: -
v_call: TRBV4-1

cdr3_aa: CASSWDRGNYGYTF
cdr3_nt: TGTGCCAGCAGCTGGGACAGGGGCAACTATGGCTACACCTTC
j_call: TRBJ1-2
d_call: TRBD1
cdr3_length: 14
clone_size: -
v_call: TRBV5-6

cdr3_aa: CASSLPIEGRIKREQFF
cdr3_nt: TGTGCCAGCAGTTTACCAATCGAGGGCCGGATTAAGCGTGAGCAGTTCTTC
j_call: TRBJ2-1
d_call: -
cdr3_length: 17
clone_size: -
v_call: TRBV27

cdr3_aa: CSVGDRGVNTEAFF
cdr3_nt: TGCAGCGTAGGGGACAGGGGGGTGAACACTGAAGCTTTCTTT
j_call: TRBJ1-1
d_call: TRBD1
cdr3_length: 14
clone_size: -
v_call: TRBV29-1

cdr3_aa: CATSDYTGGRDYGYTF
cdr3_nt: TGTGCCACCAGTGATTATACAGGGGGCAGGGACTATGGCTACACCTTC
j_call: TRBJ1-2
d_call: TRBD1
cdr3_length: 16
clone_size: -
v_call: TRBV24-1